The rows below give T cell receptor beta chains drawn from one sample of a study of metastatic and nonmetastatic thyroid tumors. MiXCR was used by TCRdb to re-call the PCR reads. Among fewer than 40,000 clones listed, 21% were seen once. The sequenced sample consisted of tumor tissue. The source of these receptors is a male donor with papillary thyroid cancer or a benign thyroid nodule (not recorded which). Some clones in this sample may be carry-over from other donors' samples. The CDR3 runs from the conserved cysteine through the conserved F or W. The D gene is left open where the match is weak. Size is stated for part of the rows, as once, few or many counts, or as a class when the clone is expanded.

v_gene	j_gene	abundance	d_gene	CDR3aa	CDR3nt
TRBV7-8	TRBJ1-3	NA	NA	CASSFDPGPSGNTIYF	TGTGCCAGCAGCTTTGATCCGGGACCCTCTGGAAACACCATATATTTT
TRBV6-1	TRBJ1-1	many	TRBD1	CASSLSARGQTEAFF	TGTGCCAGCAGCCTCAGCGCCAGGGGGCAAACTGAAGCTTTCTTT
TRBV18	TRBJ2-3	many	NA	CASSPPSSGDTQYF	TGTGCCAGCTCACCACCGTCATCAGGAGATACGCAGTATTTT
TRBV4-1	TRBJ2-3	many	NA	CASSQERRGQDTQYF	TGCGCCAGCAGCCAAGAGAGGAGGGGCCAAGATACGCAGTATTTT
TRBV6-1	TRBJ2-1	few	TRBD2	CASTRKRESYNEQFF	TGTGCCAGCACCCGTAAGCGGGAGTCCTACAATGAGCAGTTCTTC
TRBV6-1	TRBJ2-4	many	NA	CASSLRQGGTKNIQYF	TGTGCCAGCAGTCTACGACAAGGGGGAACCAAAAACATTCAGTACTTC
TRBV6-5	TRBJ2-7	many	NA	CASSYGSYSSYEQYF	TGTGCCAGCAGTTACGGTAGTTATAGCTCCTACGAGCAGTACTTC
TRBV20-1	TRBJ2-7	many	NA	CSAVTAAYEQYF	TGCAGTGCCGTGACAGCGGCGTACGAGCAGTACTTC
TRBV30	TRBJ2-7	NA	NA	CAWSGSASYEQYF	TGTGCCTGGAGTGGTTCGGCGTCCTACGAGCAGTACTTC
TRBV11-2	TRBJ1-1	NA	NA	CASSSREGANTEAFF	TGTGCCAGCAGCTCACGGGAGGGCGCAAACACTGAAGCTTTCTTT
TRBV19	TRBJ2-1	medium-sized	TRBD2	CASSTAGATYNEQFF	TGTGCCAGTAGTACAGCGGGAGCGACCTACAATGAGCAGTTCTTC
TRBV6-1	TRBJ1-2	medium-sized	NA	CASRPGDSYGYTF	TGTGCCAGCAGACCCGGCGACAGCTATGGCTACACCTTC
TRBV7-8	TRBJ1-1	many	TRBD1	CASSFRDRVGAEAFF	TGTGCCAGCAGCTTCAGGGACAGGGTGGGGGCTGAAGCTTTCTTT
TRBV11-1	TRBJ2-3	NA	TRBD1	CASSLQPGGGDTQYF	TGTGCCAGCAGCTTACAGCCAGGGGGCGGAGATACGCAGTATTTT
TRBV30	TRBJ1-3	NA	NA	CAWRDTRRGNTIYF	TGTGCCTGGAGGGATACAAGAAGAGGAAACACCATATATTTT
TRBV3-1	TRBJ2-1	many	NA	CASSQDSGFDSSYNEQFF	TGTGCCAGCAGCCAAGATTCCGGATTTGATAGCTCCTACAATGAGCAGTTCTTC
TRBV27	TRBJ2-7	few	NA	CASSRSGTSPYEQYF	TGTGCCAGCAGTCGATCCGGAACCTCTCCCTACGAGCAGTACTTC
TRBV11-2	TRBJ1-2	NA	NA	CASSHLLAEEGYGYTF	TGTGCCAGCAGCCACTTATTGGCGGAAGAAGGCTATGGCTACACCTTC
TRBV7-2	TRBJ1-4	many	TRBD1	CASSGLQGKRTTNEKLFF	TGTGCCAGCAGCGGCTTACAGGGGAAGCGGACAACTAATGAAAAACTGTTTTTT
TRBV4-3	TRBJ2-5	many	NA	CASSQGGTTGTKETQYF	TGCGCCAGCAGCCAAGGTGGGACAACCGGGACTAAAGAGACCCAGTACTTC
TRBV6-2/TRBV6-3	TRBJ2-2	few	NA	CASNLWYTGELFF	TGTGCCAGCAATTTATGGTACACCGGGGAGCTTTTTTTT
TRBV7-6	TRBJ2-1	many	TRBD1	CASSPRDRAVNEQFF	TGTGCCAGCAGCCCCCGAGACAGGGCAGTAAATGAGCAGTTCTTC
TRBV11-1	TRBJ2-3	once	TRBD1	CASSLEGQGAFTQYF	TGTGCCAGCAGCTTAGAGGGCCAGGGGGCGTTTACGCAGTATTTT
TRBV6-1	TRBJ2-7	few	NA	CASSGPGSYEQYF	TGTGCCAGCAGTGGCCCAGGTTCCTACGAGCAGTACTTC
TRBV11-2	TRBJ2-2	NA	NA	CASSLRAGNPLNTGELFF	TGTGCCAGCAGCTTACGGGCGGGGAACCCACTGAACACCGGGGAGCTGTTTTTT
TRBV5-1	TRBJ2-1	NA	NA	CASSPYSSYNEQFF	TGCGCCAGCAGCCCGTACAGCTCCTACAATGAGCAGTTCTTC
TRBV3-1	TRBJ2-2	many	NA	CASSQDQGTGELFF	TGTGCCAGCAGCCAAGATCAGGGAACCGGGGAGCTGTTTTTT
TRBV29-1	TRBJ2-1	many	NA	CSVEVGSNEQFF	TGCAGCGTTGAGGTGGGGAGCAATGAGCAGTTCTTC
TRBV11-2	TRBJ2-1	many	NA	CASSLGTAYNEQFF	TGTGCCAGCAGCTTAGGGACAGCTTACAATGAGCAGTTCTTC
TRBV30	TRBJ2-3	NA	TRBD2	CAWRPTSGRAIDTQYF	TGTGCCTGGAGGCCAACTAGCGGGAGGGCTATAGATACGCAGTATTTT
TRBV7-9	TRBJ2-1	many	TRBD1	CASTEGAEYNEQFF	TGTGCTAGCACCGAGGGGGCGGAATACAATGAGCAGTTCTTC